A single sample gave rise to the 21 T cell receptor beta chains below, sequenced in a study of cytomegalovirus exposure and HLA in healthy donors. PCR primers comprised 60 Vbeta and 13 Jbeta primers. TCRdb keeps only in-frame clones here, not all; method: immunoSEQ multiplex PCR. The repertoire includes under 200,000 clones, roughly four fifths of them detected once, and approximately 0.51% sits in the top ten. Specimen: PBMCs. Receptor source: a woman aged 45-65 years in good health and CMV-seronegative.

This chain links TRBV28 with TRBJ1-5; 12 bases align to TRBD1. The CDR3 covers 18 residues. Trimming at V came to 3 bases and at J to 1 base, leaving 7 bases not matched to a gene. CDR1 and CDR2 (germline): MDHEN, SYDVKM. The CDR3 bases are TGTGCCAGCAGTTTTTCCGGGACAGGGGGCTTGAGCAATCAGCCCCAGCATTTT. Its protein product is CASSFSGTGGLSNQPQHF.

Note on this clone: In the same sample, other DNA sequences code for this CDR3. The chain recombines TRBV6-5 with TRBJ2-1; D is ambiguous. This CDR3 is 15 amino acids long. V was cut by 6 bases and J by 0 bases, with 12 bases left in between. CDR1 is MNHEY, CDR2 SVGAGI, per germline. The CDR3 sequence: CASSLSESSYNEQFF. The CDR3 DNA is TGTGCCAGCAGCTTAAGCGAAAGCTCCTACAATGAGCAGTTCTTC.

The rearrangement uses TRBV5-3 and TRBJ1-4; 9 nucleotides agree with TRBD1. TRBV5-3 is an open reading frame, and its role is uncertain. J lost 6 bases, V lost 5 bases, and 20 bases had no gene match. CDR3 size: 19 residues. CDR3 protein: CARSFLPGQGFTLDEKLFF. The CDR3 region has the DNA TGTGCCAGAAGTTTTTTACCGGGACAGGGTTTTACTCTGGATGAAAAACTGTTTTTT.

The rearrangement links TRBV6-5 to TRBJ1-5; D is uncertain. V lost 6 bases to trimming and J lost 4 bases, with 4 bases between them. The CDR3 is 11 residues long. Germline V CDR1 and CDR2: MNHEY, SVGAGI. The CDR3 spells CASSSNQPQHF. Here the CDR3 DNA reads TGTGCCAGCAGCTCGAATCAGCCCCAGCATTTT.

The CDR3 sequence is CASSLARPYEQYF. The DNA of the CDR3 is TGTGCCAGCAGTTTGGCGCGGCCCTACGAGCAGTACTTC. The rearrangement joins TRBV27 to TRBJ2-7; D is undetermined. CDR3 length equals 13 residues. Per the germline V gene, CDR1 is MNHEY and CDR2 is SMNVEV (reference sequence). V dropped 3 bases and J dropped 2 bases, with 8 bases sitting between them.

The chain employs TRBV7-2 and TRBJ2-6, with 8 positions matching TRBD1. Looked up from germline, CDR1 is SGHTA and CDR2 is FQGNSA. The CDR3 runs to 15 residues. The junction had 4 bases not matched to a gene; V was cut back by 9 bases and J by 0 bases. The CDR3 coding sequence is TGTGCCAGGGGGACAGGATCCTCTGGGGCCAACGTCCTGACTTTC. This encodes CARGTGSSGANVLTF.

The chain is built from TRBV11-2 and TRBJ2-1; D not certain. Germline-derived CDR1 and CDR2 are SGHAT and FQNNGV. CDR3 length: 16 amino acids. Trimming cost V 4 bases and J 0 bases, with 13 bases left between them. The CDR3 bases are TGTGCCAGCAGCTGGCCCCCCAGCGCCTCCTACAATGAGCAGTTCTTC. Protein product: CASSWPPSASYNEQFF.

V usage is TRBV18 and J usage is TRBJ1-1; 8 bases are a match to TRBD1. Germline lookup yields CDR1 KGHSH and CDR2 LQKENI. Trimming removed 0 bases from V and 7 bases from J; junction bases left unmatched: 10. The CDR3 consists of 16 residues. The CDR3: CASSPPGDRRRGEAFF. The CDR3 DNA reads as TGTGCCAGCTCACCACCGGGGGACAGGAGGAGAGGTGAAGCTTTCTTT.

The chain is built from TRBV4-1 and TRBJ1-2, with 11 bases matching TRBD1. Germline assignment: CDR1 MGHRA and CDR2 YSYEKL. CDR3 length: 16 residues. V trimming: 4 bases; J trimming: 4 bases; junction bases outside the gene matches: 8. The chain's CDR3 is CASSPLGQGAGYGYTF. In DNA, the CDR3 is TGCGCCAGCAGCCCCCTAGGACAGGGGGCAGGCTATGGCTACACCTTC.

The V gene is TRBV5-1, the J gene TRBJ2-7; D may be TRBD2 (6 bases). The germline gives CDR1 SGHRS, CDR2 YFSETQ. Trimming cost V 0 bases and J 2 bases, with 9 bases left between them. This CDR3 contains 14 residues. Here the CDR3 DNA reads TGCGCCAGCAGCTTGGGTGGCGGGACCTACGAGCAGTACTTC. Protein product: CASSLGGGTYEQYF. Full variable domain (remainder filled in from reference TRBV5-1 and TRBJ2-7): KAGVTQTPRYLIKTRGQQVTLSCSPISGHRSVSWYQQTPGQGLQFLFEYFSETQRNKGNFPGRFSGRQFSNSRSEMNVSTLELGDSALYLCASSLGGGTYEQYFGPGTRLTVT.

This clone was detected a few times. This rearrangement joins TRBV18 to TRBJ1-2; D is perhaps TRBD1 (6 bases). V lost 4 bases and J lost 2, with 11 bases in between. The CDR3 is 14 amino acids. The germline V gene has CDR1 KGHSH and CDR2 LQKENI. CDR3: CASSQGTTNYGYTF. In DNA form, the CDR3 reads TGTGCCAGCTCACAAGGGACAACCAACTATGGCTACACCTTC.

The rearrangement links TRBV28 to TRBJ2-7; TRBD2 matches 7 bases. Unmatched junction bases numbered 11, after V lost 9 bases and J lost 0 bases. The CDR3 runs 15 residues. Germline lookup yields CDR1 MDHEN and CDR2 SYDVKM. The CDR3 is CASPPGGSSSYEQYF. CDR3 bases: TGTGCCAGTCCCCCCGGGGGGTCCTCCTCCTACGAGCAGTACTTC.

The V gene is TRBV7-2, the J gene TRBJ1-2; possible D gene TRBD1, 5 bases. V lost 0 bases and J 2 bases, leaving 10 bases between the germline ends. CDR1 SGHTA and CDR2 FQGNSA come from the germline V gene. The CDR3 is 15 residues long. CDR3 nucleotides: TGTGCCAGCAGCTTAGCGCGGACACAAAACTATGGCTACACCTTC. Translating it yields CASSLARTQNYGYTF.

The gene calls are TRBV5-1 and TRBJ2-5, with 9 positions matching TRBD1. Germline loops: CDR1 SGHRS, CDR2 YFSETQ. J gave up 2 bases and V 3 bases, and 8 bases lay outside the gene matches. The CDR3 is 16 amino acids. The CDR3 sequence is CASSYYRGHPQETQYF. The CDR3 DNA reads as TGCGCCAGCAGCTACTACAGGGGGCACCCACAAGAGACCCAGTACTTC.

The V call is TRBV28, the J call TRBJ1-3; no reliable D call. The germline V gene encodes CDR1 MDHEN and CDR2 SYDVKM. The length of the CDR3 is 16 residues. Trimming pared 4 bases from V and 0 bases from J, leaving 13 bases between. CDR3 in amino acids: CASSSSAGVSGNTIYF. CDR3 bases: TGTGCCAGCAGTTCCTCGGCCGGGGTCTCTGGAAACACCATATATTTT.

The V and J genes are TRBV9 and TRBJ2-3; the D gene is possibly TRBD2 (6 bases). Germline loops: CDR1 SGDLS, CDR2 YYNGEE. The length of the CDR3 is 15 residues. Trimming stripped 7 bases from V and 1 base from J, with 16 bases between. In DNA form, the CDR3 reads TGTGCCAGCTCGCGACGCGGGGTCCGCACAGATACGCAGTATTTT. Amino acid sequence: CASSRRGVRTDTQYF.

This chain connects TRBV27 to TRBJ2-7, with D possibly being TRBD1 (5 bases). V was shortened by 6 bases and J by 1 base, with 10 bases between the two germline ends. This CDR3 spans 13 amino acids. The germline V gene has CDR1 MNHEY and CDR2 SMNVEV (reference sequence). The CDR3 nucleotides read TGTGCCAGCAGGGAAGGGGTTTCCTACGAGCAGTACTTC. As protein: CASREGVSYEQYF.

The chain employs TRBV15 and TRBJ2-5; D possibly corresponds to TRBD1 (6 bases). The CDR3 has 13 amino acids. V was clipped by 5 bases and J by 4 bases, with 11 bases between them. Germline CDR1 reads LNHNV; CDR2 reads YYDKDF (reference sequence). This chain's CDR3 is CATSPGVRETQYF. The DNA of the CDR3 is TGTGCCACCAGCCCAGGGGTTAGAGAGACCCAGTACTTC.

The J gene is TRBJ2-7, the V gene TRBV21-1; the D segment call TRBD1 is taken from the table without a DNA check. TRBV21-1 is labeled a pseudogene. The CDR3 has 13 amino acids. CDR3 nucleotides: TGTGCCAGCAGACGGACAGGGGGGTCGGAGCAGTACTTC. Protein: CASRRTGGSEQYF.

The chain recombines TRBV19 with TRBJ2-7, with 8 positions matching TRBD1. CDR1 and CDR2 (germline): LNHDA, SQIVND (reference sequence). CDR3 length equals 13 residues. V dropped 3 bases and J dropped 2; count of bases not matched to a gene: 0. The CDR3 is CASSMDRAYEQYF. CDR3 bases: TGTGCCAGTAGTATGGACAGGGCCTACGAGCAGTACTTC.

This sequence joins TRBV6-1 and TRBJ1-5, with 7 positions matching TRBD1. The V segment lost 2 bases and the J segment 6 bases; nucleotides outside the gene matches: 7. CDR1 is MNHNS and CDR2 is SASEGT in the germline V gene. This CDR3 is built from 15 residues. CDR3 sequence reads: CASSENRGVSQPQHF. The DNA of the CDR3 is TGTGCCAGCAGTGAAAACAGGGGAGTTAGTCAGCCCCAGCATTTT.